The 22 T cell receptor beta chains presented below share a single source sample, sequenced in a study of technical replicates of blood from a few donors. Measured with immunoSEQ multiplex PCR; TCRdb has only the in-frame clones, and not every one. Here the sample spans about 75,000 clones, 95% to 98% being singletons. Material: T cells isolated from PBMCs. These receptors all come from a human donor in good health.

The chain employs TRBV7-9 and TRBJ2-1; 8 bases are a match to TRBD1. Germline V gene data show CDR1 as SEHNR and CDR2 as FQNEAQ (reference sequence). This CDR3 is 17 amino acids long. Germline trimming cut 0 bases from V and 2 bases from J; bases unmatched to any gene: 6. CDR3 sequence reads: CASSLARQGTPYNEQFF. The CDR3 coding sequence is TGTGCCAGCAGCTTAGCCCGACAGGGGACGCCCTACAATGAGCAGTTCTTC.

The chain employs TRBV11-2 and TRBJ1-1; tentative D call: TRBD1 (6 bases). Looked up from germline, CDR1 is SGHAT and CDR2 is FQNNGV. The CDR3 extends over 15 amino acids. V was cut by 2 bases and J by 1 base, with 11 bases left in between. The DNA for the CDR3 is TGTGCCAGCAGCTTACTGCAGGGGAGGAACACTGAAGCTTTCTTT. It encodes CASSLLQGRNTEAFF. The variable domain in full, with the rest retrieved from reference TRBV11-2 and TRBJ1-1, is EAGVAQSPRYKIIEKRQSVAFWCNPISGHATLYWYQQILGQGPKLLIQFQNNGVVDDSQLPKDRFSAERLKGVDSTLKIQPAKLEDSAVYLCASSLLQGRNTEAFFGQGTRLTVV.

CDR3 in amino acids: CASRDREGLREQYF. The CDR3 nucleotides read TGTGCCAGCAGGGACCGGGAGGGCCTAAGAGAGCAGTACTTC. This chain uses TRBV7-2 with TRBJ2-7, with TRBD2 matching 8 bases. J was trimmed by 7 bases and V by 6 bases; bases with no gene match: 11. CDR1 is SGHTA and CDR2 is FQGNSA in the germline V gene. CDR3 length: 14 residues.

The sample holds one count of this clone. CDR3 amino acids: CASSSRGSEQYF. The CDR3, as DNA: TGTGCCAGCAGTTCCAGGGGCTCCGAGCAGTACTTC. The chain joins TRBV5-6 to TRBJ2-7, with a tentative D call TRBD1 (6 bases). The V gene lost 5 bases and the J gene lost 6 bases, with 12 bases spanning the gap. This CDR3 region has 12 residues. The V gene's germline CDR1 is SGHDT and CDR2 YYEEEE.

The rearrangement links TRBV27 to TRBJ1-1; TRBD1 is a possible D gene (6 bases). Germline V gives CDR1 MNHEY, CDR2 SMNVEV (reference sequence). The CDR3 runs to 13 residues. The V and J ends lost 2 bases and 4 bases respectively, with 8 bases between them. The CDR3: CASSLNRVTEAFF. CDR3 coding DNA: TGTGCCAGCAGTTTAAACAGGGTCACTGAAGCTTTCTTT.

This clone was seen only once. This chain joins TRBV5-1 and TRBJ2-7; D might be TRBD1 (6 bases). The CDR3 sequence is 14 residues long. Trimming took 1 base from V and 0 from J, leaving 8 bases between them. Germline CDR1 and CDR2: SGHRS and YFSETQ. The CDR3: CASSLTGSSYEQYF. CDR3 bases: TGCGCCAGCAGCTTGACAGGGAGCTCCTACGAGCAGTACTTC.

This chain joins TRBV19 and TRBJ1-5, with 7 bases lining up with TRBD1. CDR1 LNHDA and CDR2 SQIVND come from the germline V gene (reference sequence). This CDR3 region has 10 residues. CDR3 in DNA: TGTGGAACAGGGGTTCAGCCCCAGCATTTT. Protein sequence: CGTGVQPQHF.

This chain uses TRBV6-5 with TRBJ1-4, with D hard to call. The V end was cut by 6 bases, the J end by 1 base, with 3 bases between. From germline, CDR1 is MNHEY and CDR2 SVGAGI. The CDR3 is 12 residues long. Here the CDR3 reads CASSRTNEKLFF. The CDR3, as DNA: TGTGCCAGCAGCCGAACTAATGAAAAACTGTTTTTT.

The chain combines TRBV11-3 with TRBJ2-7; maybe TRBD2 (5 bases). V lost 1 base, J lost 7 bases, and 14 bases lay in between. The CDR3 spans 14 residues. Per germline, CDR1 SGHNT and CDR2 YENEEA. CDR3 sequence: CASSLGGNMREQYF. The CDR3, as DNA: TGTGCCAGCAGCTTAGGAGGGAACATGCGGGAGCAGTACTTC.

The chain carries TRBV30 and TRBJ2-1; a possible D gene is TRBD2 (6 bases). CDR3 length equals 14 residues. CDR1 and CDR2 from the germline V gene are GTSNPN and SVGIG (reference sequence). Deletions cut 1 base from V and 4 bases from J, with 11 bases between. The CDR3 region has the DNA TGTGCCTGGAGTGAGGGCCGGGGGTACAATGAGCAGTTCTTC. Protein product: CAWSEGRGYNEQFF.

The V and J genes are TRBV30 and TRBJ2-5, with D tentatively TRBD2 (5 bases). This CDR3 is 13 amino acids long. Germline-derived CDR1 and CDR2 are GTSNPN and SVGIG (reference sequence). Deletions cut 3 bases from V and 3 bases from J, with 11 bases between. In DNA form, the CDR3 reads TGTGCCTGGAGCGCGGACTGGGAAGAGACCCAGTACTTC. Protein: CAWSADWEETQYF.

This clone appeared once. This chain joins TRBV29-1 and TRBJ2-7; TRBD1 aligns across 10 bases. The ends lost 1 base at V and 2 bases at J; junction bases unmatched: 5. The CDR3 contains 15 residues. Germline V gene data show CDR1 as SQVTM and CDR2 as ANQGSEA. The CDR3 loop reads CSVEGDRGAAYEQYF. The DNA for the CDR3 is TGCAGCGTTGAAGGGGACAGGGGAGCTGCCTACGAGCAGTACTTC.

Notes on this clone: Sequence at one end of the junction differs from germline and may be a read error. The V call is TRBV28, the J call TRBJ2-3; D gene ambiguous. Per the germline V gene, CDR1 is MDHEN and CDR2 is SYDVKM. CDR3 length: 12 amino acids. Written as DNA, the CDR3 is TGTGCCAGCAGTACCTTCCCTTGGTACCGCGGTTTT. This codes for CASSTFPWYRGF. Full variable domain (remainder filled in from reference TRBV28 and TRBJ2-3): DVKVTQSSRYLVKRTGEKVFLECVQDMDHENMFWYRQDPGLGLRLIYFSYDVKMKEKGDIPEGYSVSREKKERFSLILESASTNQTSMYLCASSTFPWYRGFGPGTRLTVL.

This rearrangement joins TRBV5-1 to TRBJ2-5, with a tentative D call TRBD2 (6 bases). In germline, CDR1 is SGHRS, CDR2 YFSETQ. Trimming removed 0 bases at V and 4 bases at J, with 13 bases between. CDR3 length equals 15 residues. CDR3 amino acids: CASSLVVSGGETQYF. CDR3 coding DNA: TGCGCCAGCAGCTTGGTAGTCTCCGGGGGAGAGACCCAGTACTTC.

The chain couples TRBV11-2 to TRBJ2-5, with 13 bases aligning to TRBD2. The trim removed 8 bases at V and 5 bases at J, leaving 8 bases unmatched. The CDR3 contains 15 residues. Germline V lookup: CDR1 SGHAT, CDR2 FQNNGV. This chain's CDR3 is CASGPTSGRFETQYF. The CDR3 DNA is TGTGCCAGCGGGCCGACTAGCGGGAGGTTTGAGACCCAGTACTTC.

The chain recombines TRBV4-3 with TRBJ1-5; 7 nucleotides agree with TRBD1. V trimming: 0 bases; J trimming: 5 bases; junction bases outside the gene matches: 4. The CDR3 sequence is 15 residues long. Germline assignment: CDR1 LGHNA and CDR2 YSLEER. CDR3 sequence: CASSQDARGDQPQHF. As DNA, the CDR3 is TGCGCCAGCAGCCAAGATGCCAGGGGGGATCAGCCCCAGCATTTT.

This clone appeared a single time. The chain carries TRBV7-9 and TRBJ2-2; 7 positions agree with TRBD1. The ends lost 5 bases at V and 6 bases at J; junction bases unmatched: 3. CDR1 and CDR2 (germline): SEHNR, FQNEAQ (reference sequence). The CDR3 loop spans 13 amino acids. CDR3 residues: CASSSTGAGELFF. The CDR3 DNA reads as TGTGCCAGCAGCAGTACAGGGGCCGGGGAGCTGTTTTTT.

This chain links TRBV7-6 with TRBJ2-5; 7 nucleotides align to TRBD1. CDR3 length equals 15 residues. With 5 bases clipped from V and 2 bases from J, the junction kept 8 bases outside the gene matches. Germline V lookup: CDR1 SGHVS, CDR2 FNYEAQ. CDR3 DNA sequence: TGTGCCAGCAGCGAAAGGGGACAGCTTCAAGAGACCCAGTACTTC. Translation gives CASSERGQLQETQYF.

J is TRBJ1-1 and V is TRBV19; D remains ambiguous. Trimming shortened V by 5 bases and J by 0 bases, and 10 bases separated the two germline ends. The CDR3 consists of 14 residues. Per the germline V gene, CDR1 is LNHDA and CDR2 is SQIVND (reference sequence). CDR3 sequence (DNA): TGTGCCAGTAGTCCACAGAACATGAACACTGAAGCTTTCTTT. This gives the protein CASSPQNMNTEAFF.

The V and J genes are TRBV21-1 and TRBJ2-1; TRBD2, the table's D call, lacks a check against the DNA. TRBV21-1 is shown as a pseudogene. The CDR3 has 16 amino acids. CDR3 bases: TGTGCCAGCAGCTCCCCGACTAGCGCCGAGGTCTATGAGCAGTTCTTC. Translation: CASSSPTSAEVYEQFF.

The chain is built from TRBV9 and TRBJ1-1; D unresolved. Germline loops: CDR1 SGDLS, CDR2 YYNGEE. The CDR3 is 13 residues long. V was clipped by 0 bases and J by 0 bases, with 3 bases between them. CDR3 region: CASSVVMNTEAFF. Here the CDR3 DNA reads TGTGCCAGCAGCGTAGTAATGAACACTGAAGCTTTCTTT.

J is TRBJ2-7 and V is TRBV7-6; 9 positions match TRBD1. CDR3 size: 15 residues. CDR1 and CDR2 from the germline V gene are SGHVS and FNYEAQ. Trimming took 5 bases from V and 3 from J; bases not matched to a gene: 8. The CDR3, as DNA: TGTGCCAGCAGCAGCCTCGGGACAGGGTACTACGAGCAGTACTTC. Its protein product is CASSSLGTGYYEQYF. The full variable domain, completed using reference TRBV7-6 and TRBJ2-7, is GAGVSQSPRYKVTKRGQDVALRCDPISGHVSLYWYRQALGQGPEFLTYFNYEAQQDKSGLPNDRFSAERPEGSISTLTIQRTEQRDSAMYRCASSSLGTGYYEQYFGPGTRLTVT.